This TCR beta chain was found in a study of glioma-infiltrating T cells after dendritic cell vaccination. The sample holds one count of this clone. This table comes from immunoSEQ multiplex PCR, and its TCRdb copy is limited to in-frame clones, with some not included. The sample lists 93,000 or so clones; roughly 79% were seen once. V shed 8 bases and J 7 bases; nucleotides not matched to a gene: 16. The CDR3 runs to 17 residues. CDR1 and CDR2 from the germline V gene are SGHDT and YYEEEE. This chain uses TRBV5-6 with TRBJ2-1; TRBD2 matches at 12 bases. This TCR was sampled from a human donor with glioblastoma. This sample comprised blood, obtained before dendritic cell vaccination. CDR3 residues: CASTSSPSGGGYNEQFF. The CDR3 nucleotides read TGTGCCAGTACCTCCTCCCCTAGCGGGGGGGGCTATAATGAGCAGTTCTTC.